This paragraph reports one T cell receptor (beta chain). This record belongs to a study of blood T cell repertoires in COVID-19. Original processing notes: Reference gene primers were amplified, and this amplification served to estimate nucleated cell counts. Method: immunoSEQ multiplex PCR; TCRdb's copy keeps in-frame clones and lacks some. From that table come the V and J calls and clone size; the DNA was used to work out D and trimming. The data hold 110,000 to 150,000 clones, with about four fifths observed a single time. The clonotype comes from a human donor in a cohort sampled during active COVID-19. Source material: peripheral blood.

CDR3 nucleotides: TGTGCCACCAGTGATTCGGGGTCTGGTTTCCCAGATACGCAGTATTTT. Protein: CATSDSGSGFPDTQYF. This chain connects TRBV24-1 to TRBJ2-3; tentatively, D is TRBD2 (5 bases). V gave up 2 bases and J gave up 4 bases, with 15 bases separating them. The CDR3 extends over 16 amino acids. Germline CDR1 is KGHDR and CDR2 is SFDVKD.